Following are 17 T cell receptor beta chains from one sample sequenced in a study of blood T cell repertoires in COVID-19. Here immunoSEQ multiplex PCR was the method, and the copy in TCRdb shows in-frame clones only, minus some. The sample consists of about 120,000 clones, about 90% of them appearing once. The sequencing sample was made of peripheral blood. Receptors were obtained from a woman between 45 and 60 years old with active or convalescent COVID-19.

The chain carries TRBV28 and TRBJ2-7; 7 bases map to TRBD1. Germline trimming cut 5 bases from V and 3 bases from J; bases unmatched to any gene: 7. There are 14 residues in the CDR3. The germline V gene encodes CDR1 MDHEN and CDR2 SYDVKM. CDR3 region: CASSEQGIGYEQYF. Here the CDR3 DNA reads TGTGCCAGCAGTGAACAGGGGATAGGCTACGAGCAGTACTTC.

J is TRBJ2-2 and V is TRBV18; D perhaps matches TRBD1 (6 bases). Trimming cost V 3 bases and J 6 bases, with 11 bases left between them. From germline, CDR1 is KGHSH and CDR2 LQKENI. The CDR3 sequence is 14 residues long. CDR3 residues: CASSPQQGSGELFF. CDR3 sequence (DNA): TGTGCCAGCTCACCTCAACAGGGTTCCGGGGAGCTGTTTTTT. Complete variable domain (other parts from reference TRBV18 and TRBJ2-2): NAGVMQNPRHLVRRRGQEARLRCSPMKGHSHVYWYRQLPEEGLKFMVYLQKENIIDESGMPKERFSAEFPKEGPSILRIQQVVRGDSAAYFCASSPQQGSGELFFGEGSRLTVL.

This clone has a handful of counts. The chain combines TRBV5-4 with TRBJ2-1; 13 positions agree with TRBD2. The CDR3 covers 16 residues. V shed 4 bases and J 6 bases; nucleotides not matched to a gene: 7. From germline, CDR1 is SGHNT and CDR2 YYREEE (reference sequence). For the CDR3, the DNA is TGTGCCAGCAGCCCGGCCCGACTAGCGGGAGGCAATGAGCAGTTCTTC. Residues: CASSPARLAGGNEQFF.

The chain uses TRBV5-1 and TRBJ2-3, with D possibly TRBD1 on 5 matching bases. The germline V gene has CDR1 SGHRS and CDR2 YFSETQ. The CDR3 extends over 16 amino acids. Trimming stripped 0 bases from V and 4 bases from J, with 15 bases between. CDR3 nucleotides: TGCGCCAGCAGCTTGGCGGACGGTGGGGCGGCAGATACGCAGTATTTT. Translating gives CASSLADGGAADTQYF.

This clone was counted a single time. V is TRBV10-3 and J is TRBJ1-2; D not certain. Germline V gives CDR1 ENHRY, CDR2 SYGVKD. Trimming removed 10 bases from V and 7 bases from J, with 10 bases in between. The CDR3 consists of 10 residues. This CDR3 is CATGSGGYTF. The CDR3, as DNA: TGTGCCACCGGGAGTGGTGGCTACACCTTC.

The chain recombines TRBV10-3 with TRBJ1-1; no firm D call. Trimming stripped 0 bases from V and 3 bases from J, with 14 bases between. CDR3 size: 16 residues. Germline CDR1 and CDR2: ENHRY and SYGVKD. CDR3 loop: CAISESRARGDTEAFF. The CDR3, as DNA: TGTGCCATCAGTGAGTCGAGAGCCCGCGGTGACACTGAAGCTTTCTTT.

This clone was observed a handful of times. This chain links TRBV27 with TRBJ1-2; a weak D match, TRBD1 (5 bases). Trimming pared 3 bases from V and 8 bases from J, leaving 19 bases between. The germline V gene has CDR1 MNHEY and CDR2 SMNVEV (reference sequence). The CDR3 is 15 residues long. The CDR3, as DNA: TGTGCCAGCAGTTTTCAATCCGGGGGGAGCGGGGGCTACACCTTC. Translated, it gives CASSFQSGGSGGYTF.

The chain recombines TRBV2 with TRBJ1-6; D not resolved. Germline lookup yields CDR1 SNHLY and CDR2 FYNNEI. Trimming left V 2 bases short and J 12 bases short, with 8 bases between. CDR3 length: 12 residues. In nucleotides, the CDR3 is TGTGCCAGCAGTGAATCCCGTCTACCCCTCCACTTT. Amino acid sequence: CASSESRLPLHF. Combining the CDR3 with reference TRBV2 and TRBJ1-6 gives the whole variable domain EPEVTQTPSHQVTQMGQEVILRCVPISNHLYFYWYRQILGQKVEFLVSFYNNEISEKSEIFDDQFSVERPDGSNFTLKIRSTKLEDSAMYFCASSESRLPLHFGNGTRLTVT.

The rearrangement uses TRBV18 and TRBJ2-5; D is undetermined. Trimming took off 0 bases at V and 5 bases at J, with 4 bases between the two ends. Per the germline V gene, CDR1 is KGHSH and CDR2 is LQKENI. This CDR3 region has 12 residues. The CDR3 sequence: CASSPPGETQYF. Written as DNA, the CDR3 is TGTGCCAGCTCACCACCCGGTGAGACCCAGTACTTC.

The chain's CDR3 is CASSTHGQVSRNGYTF. The CDR3 DNA reads as TGTGCCAGTAGCACCCACGGACAGGTCAGTCGGAATGGCTACACCTTC. J is TRBJ1-2 and V is TRBV19; 7 nucleotides align to TRBD1. Unmatched junction bases numbered 16, after V lost 6 bases and J lost 6 bases. Per germline, CDR1 LNHDA and CDR2 SQIVND (reference sequence). The CDR3 consists of 16 residues.

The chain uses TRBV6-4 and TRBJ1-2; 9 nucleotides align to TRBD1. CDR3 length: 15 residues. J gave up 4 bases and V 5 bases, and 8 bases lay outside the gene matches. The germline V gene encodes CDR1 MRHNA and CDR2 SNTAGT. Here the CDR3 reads CASSPREGQGYGYTF. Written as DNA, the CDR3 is TGTGCCAGCAGTCCACGGGAGGGACAGGGCTATGGCTACACCTTC.

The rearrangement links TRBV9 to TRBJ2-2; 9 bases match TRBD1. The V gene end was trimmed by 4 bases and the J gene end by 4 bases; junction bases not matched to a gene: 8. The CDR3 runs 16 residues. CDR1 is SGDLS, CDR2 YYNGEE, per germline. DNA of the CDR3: TGTGCCAGCAGCCACCGGACAGGGGACGGCACCGGGGAGCTGTTTTTT. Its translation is CASSHRTGDGTGELFF. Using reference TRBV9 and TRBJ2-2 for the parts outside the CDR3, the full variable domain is DSGVTQTPKHLITATGQRVTLRCSPRSGDLSVYWYQQSLDQGLQFLIQYYNGEERAKGNILERFSAQQFPDLHSELNLSSLELGDSALYFCASSHRTGDGTGELFFGEGSRLTVL.

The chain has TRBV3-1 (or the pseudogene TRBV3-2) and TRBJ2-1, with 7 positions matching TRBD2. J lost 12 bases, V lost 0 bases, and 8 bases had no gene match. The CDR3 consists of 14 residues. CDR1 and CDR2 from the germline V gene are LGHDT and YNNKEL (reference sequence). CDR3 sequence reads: CASSQDSGGRLQFF. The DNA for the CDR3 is TGTGCCAGCAGCCAAGATTCTGGCGGGAGATTGCAGTTCTTC.

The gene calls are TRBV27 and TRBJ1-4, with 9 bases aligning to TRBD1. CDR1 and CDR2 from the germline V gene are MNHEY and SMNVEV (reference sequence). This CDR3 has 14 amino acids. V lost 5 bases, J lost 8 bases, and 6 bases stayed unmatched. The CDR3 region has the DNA TGTGCCAGCAGTACACAGGGGGCGGGAGAAAAACTGTTTTTT. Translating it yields CASSTQGAGEKLFF. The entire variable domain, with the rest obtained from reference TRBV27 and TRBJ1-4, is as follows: EAQVTQNPRYLITVTGKKLTVTCSQNMNHEYMSWYRQDPGLGLRQIYYSMNVEVTDKGDVPEGYKVSRKEKRNFPLILESPSPNQTSLYFCASSTQGAGEKLFFGSGTQLSVL.

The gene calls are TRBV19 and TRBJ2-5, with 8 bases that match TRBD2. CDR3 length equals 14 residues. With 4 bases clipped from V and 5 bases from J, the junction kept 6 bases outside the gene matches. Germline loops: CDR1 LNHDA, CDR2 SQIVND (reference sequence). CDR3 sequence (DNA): TGTGCCAGTAGTAATAGAGCGGGAGAGGAGACCCAGTACTTC. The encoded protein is CASSNRAGEETQYF.

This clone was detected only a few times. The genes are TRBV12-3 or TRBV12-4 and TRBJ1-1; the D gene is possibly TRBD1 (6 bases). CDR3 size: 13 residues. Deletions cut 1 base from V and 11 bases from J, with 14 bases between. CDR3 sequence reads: CASSLGGGGEAFF. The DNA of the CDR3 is TGTGCCAGCAGTTTAGGGGGAGGGGGGGAGGCTTTCTTT.

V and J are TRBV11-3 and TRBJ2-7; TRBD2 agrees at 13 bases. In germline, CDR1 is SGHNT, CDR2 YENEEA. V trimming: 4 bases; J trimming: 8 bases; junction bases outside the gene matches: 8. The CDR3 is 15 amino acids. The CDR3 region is CASSSGTSGTTKQYF. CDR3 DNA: TGTGCCAGCAGCTCCGGGACTAGCGGGACTACTAAGCAGTACTTC. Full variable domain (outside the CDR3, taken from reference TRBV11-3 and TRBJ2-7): EAGVVQSPRYKIIEKKQPVAFWCNPISGHNTLYWYLQNLGQGPELLIRYENEEAVDDSQLPKDRFSAERLKGVDSTLKIQPAELGDSAVYLCASSSGTSGTTKQYFGPGTRLTVT.